These 30 T cell receptor beta chains share one sample of origin, sequenced in a study of molecular identifiers for immune sequencing clone quantification. TCRdb re-derived calls from the PCR reads in MiXCR, one entry per CDR3 protein. This sample has about 640,000 distinct CDR3 sequences, with 15% to 20% found just once. The sequenced sample was naive CD8+ T cells from blood, with Jurkat cell RNA spiked in. Described subset: FACS-sorted CD8+CD4-CCR7+CD45RA+ naive T cells. These receptors all stem from a human donor in good health. Some libraries in this study had Jurkat cell RNA spiked in.

Turning to this clonotype: A much larger clone is a single base away; this may be a read error. The V and J genes are TRBV4-3 and TRBJ2-1; 8 nucleotides align to TRBD2. This CDR3 spans 15 amino acids. J gave up 5 bases and V 5 bases, and 8 bases lay outside the gene matches. From germline, CDR1 is LGHNA and CDR2 YSLEER. CDR3 bases: TGCGCCAGCAGCTTCAGACTAGCGAACCACAATGAGCAGTTCTTC. Translation gives CASSFRLANHNEQFF.

This clonotype was observed once. A much larger clone differs from this one at a single base, so this may be a read error. J is TRBJ1-1 and V is TRBV6-6; TRBD1 matches 8 bases. There are 19 residues in the CDR3. Germline V CDR1 and CDR2: MNHNY, SVGAGI (reference sequence). V shed 2 bases and J 4 bases; nucleotides not matched to a gene: 18. The CDR3 loop is CASSYTVRDRSEVGTEAFF. Written as DNA, the CDR3 is TGTGCCAGCAGTTACACCGTCCGGGACAGGTCCGAGGTCGGCACTGAAGCTTTCTTT.

This clonotype was counted ten times or more. V gene TRBV7-9 combines with J gene TRBJ2-1; D may correspond to TRBD1 or TRBD2 (6 bases each). CDR3 length: 16 residues. V lost 5 bases to trimming and J lost 4 bases, with 18 bases between them. Looked up from germline, CDR1 is SEHNR and CDR2 is FQNEAQ (reference sequence). The CDR3 sequence is CASSPRIGGAYNEQFF. The DNA for the CDR3 is TGTGCCAGCAGCCCAAGAATCGGGGGCGCGTACAATGAGCAGTTCTTC.

This clonotype has only a few counts. The chain has TRBV19 and TRBJ2-3, with D hard to call. The germline CDR1 and CDR2 sequences are LNHDA and SQIVND (reference sequence). The V gene lost 3 bases and the J gene lost 3 bases, with 16 bases spanning the gap. CDR3 size: 16 residues. CDR3 loop: CASSIGVGSYTDTQYF. CDR3 coding DNA: TGTGCCAGTAGTATTGGAGTCGGTAGTTATACAGATACGCAGTATTTT. Variable domain in full (rest from reference TRBV19 and TRBJ2-3): DGGITQSPKYLFRKEGQNVTLSCEQNLNHDAMYWYRQDPGQGLRLIYYSQIVNDFQKGDIAEGYSVSREKKESFPLTVTSAQKNPTAFYLCASSIGVGSYTDTQYFGPGTRLTVL.

J is TRBJ2-7 and V is TRBV12-3 or TRBV12-4, with D hard to call. The germline V and J ends were trimmed by 7 bases and 1 base, with 8 bases remaining between them. The CDR3 is made up of 12 amino acids. CDR3 in amino acids: CASKVGSYEQYF. The CDR3 region has the DNA TGTGCCAGCAAGGTGGGATCCTACGAGCAGTACTTC.

This clonotype is a singleton in its sample. A much larger clone sits a single nucleotide away, making a read error possible. The chain carries TRBV5-6 and TRBJ2-3, with D maybe TRBD1 (5 bases). The CDR3 covers 15 residues. The germline V and J ends were trimmed by 4 bases and 2 bases, with 14 bases remaining between them. The V gene's germline CDR1 is SGHDT and CDR2 YYEEEE. The CDR3 sequence is CASSLPPTDTDTQYF. The DNA for the CDR3 is TGTGCCAGCAGCCTTCCGCCGACAGACACAGATACGCAGTATTTT.

This clonotype has at least ten counts. The chain links TRBV6-5 to TRBJ2-3; maybe TRBD2 (5 bases). The germline V gene has CDR1 MNHEY and CDR2 SVGAGI. The V and J ends lost 3 bases and 1 base respectively, with 11 bases between them. This CDR3 contains 15 residues. CDR3 in DNA: TGTGCCAGCAGTTATGGGGTCGGGGGCACAGATACGCAGTATTTT. Protein: CASSYGVGGTDTQYF.

This clonotype was detected many times. The chain joins TRBV3-1 to TRBJ2-5; a possible D gene is TRBD2 (6 bases). The CDR3 extends over 16 amino acids. Germline CDR1 LGHDT, CDR2 YNNKEL (reference sequence). Trimming took 4 bases from V and 1 from J, leaving 16 bases between them. The CDR3 region is CASSPGGDIPQETQYF. CDR3 in DNA: TGTGCCAGCAGCCCCGGGGGAGACATCCCCCAAGAGACCCAGTACTTC.

This clonotype was detected many times. The chain links TRBV6-5 to TRBJ2-1, with a tentative D call TRBD1 (7 bases). The germline gives CDR1 MNHEY, CDR2 SVGAGI. Trimming took off 6 bases at V and 14 bases at J, with 17 bases between the two ends. The CDR3 loop spans 12 amino acids. CDR3 region: CASRPAGQREFF. CDR3 DNA: TGTGCCAGCAGGCCCGCGGGACAGAGGGAGTTCTTC.

This clonotype was detected many times. The chain uses TRBV6-2 or TRBV6-3 and TRBJ1-1; D not resolved. Germline CDR1 reads MNHEY; CDR2 reads SVGEGT. The CDR3 has 16 amino acids. The V end was cut by 2 bases, the J end by 10 bases, with 23 bases between. This chain's CDR3 is CASSYNGWQPNLVAFF. CDR3 bases: TGTGCCAGCAGTTACAACGGATGGCAGCCCAACCTCGTAGCTTTCTTT.

This clonotype has ten or more counts. The gene calls are TRBV28 and TRBJ2-7, with D unclear. V lost 6 bases and J lost 4, with 22 bases in between. CDR1 MDHEN and CDR2 SYDVKM come from the germline V gene. The CDR3 covers 16 residues. The CDR3 is CASRMAERPVPYEQYF. As DNA, the CDR3 is TGTGCCAGCAGAATGGCCGAGAGACCGGTCCCATACGAGCAGTACTTC.

There are many counts of this clonotype. This sequence joins TRBV12-3 or TRBV12-4 and TRBJ1-1; D is ambiguous. The length of the CDR3 is 11 residues. The germline V and J ends were trimmed by 6 bases and 7 bases, with 9 bases remaining between them. CDR3 DNA: TGTGCCAGCAGGGGATTCAGTGAAGCTTTCTTT. Protein: CASRGFSEAFF.

A remark on this clonotype: This may come from a read error, since a much larger clone is one base off. The chain joins TRBV12-3 or TRBV12-4 to TRBJ1-3; D is uncertain. The CDR3 length is 13 residues. The CDR3 spells CAGRQPSGNTIYF. CDR3 nucleotides: TGTGCCGGCAGGCAGCCCTCTGGAAACACCATATATTTT.

The sample holds many counts of this clonotype. This chain connects TRBV5-5 to TRBJ1-2; D unresolved. From germline, CDR1 is SGHKS and CDR2 YYEKEE (reference sequence). V was cut by 0 bases and J by 7 bases, with 13 bases left in between. CDR3 size: 14 residues. CDR3 region: CASSLGASGPGYTF. CDR3 nucleotide sequence: TGTGCCAGCAGCTTGGGTGCGTCAGGCCCTGGCTACACCTTC. The full variable domain, rest sourced from reference TRBV5-5 and TRBJ1-2, is DAGVTQSPTHLIKTRGQQVTLRCSPISGHKSVSWYQQVLGQGPQFIFQYYEKEERGRGNFPDRFSARQFPNYSSELNVNALLLGDSALYLCASSLGASGPGYTFGSGTRLTVV.

A note on this clonotype: Being one base from a much bigger clone, this may be a read error. The rearrangement uses TRBV11-2 and TRBJ2-3; no definite D call. Gene TRBJ1-5 matches the end of the DNA better, so the J call may be wrong. Germline CDR1 SGHAT, CDR2 FQNNGV. This CDR3 has 13 amino acids. In nucleotides, the CDR3 is TGTGCCAGCAGACGGGAGGGCCCAGATACGCAGCATTTT. Protein product: CASRREGPDTQHF.

Regarding this clonotype: Germline is not matched at one junction end, which may reflect a read error. Here the CDR3 DNA reads TGTGCCAGCAGCCCCCCAAGCCAATACCTGGAAGAGACCCTGTACTTC. This gives the protein CASSPPSQYLEETLYF. This rearrangement joins TRBV7-9 to TRBJ2-5; D not resolved. The CDR3 is made up of 16 amino acids. The germline V gene has CDR1 SEHNR and CDR2 FQNEAQ (reference sequence). The full variable domain, its missing parts supplied by reference TRBV7-9 and TRBJ2-5, is DTGVSQNPRHKITKRGQNVTFRCDPISEHNRLYWYRQTLGQGPEFLTYFQNEAQLEKSRLLSDRFSAERPKGSFSTLEIQRTEQGDSAMYLCASSPPSQYLEETLYFGPGTRLLVL.

This clonotype was counted between two and nine times. This rearrangement joins TRBV12-3 or TRBV12-4 to TRBJ1-1, with D maybe TRBD1 (5 bases). The V end was cut by 6 bases, the J end by 4 bases, with 15 bases between. The CDR3 covers 14 residues. DNA of the CDR3: TGTGCCAGCAGCCCCACTGGGACTTTCACTGAAGCTTTCTTT. This gives the protein CASSPTGTFTEAFF.

The chain joins TRBV27 to TRBJ2-7; D is possibly TRBD2 (7 bases). The CDR3 sequence is 15 residues long. Deletions cut 4 bases from V and 0 bases from J, with 13 bases between. Looked up from germline, CDR1 is MNHEY and CDR2 is SMNVEV (reference sequence). The CDR3 DNA follows: TGTGCCAGCAGTTGGGGAGGGACACCCTCCTACGAGCAGTACTTC. Its translation is CASSWGGTPSYEQYF.

In its sample, this clonotype was seen many times. V is TRBV7-9 and J is TRBJ1-6, with D unclear. This CDR3 has 14 residues. V gave up 0 bases and J gave up 8 bases, with 8 bases separating them. Germline V gene data show CDR1 as SEHNR and CDR2 as FQNEAQ (reference sequence). The CDR3 region is CASSLALGDSPLHF. The CDR3 DNA reads TGTGCCAGCAGCTTAGCTCTTGGGGATTCACCCCTCCACTTT.

Many counts were recorded for this clonotype. The V call is TRBV29-1, the J call TRBJ2-3; TRBD2 agrees at 11 bases. The germline CDR1 and CDR2 sequences are SQVTM and ANQGSEA. V trimming: 3 bases; J trimming: 3 bases; junction bases outside the gene matches: 8. This CDR3 is built from 16 residues. CDR3 amino acids: CSVDEGTSGRTDTQYF. The CDR3, as DNA: TGCAGCGTTGATGAGGGCACTAGCGGGAGAACAGATACGCAGTATTTT.

This clonotype was picked up one time. A read error may be the cause here, since a much bigger clone is one base away. V usage is TRBV20-1 and J usage is TRBJ1-3; D uncertain. The germline V gene has CDR1 DFQATT and CDR2 SNEGSKA (reference sequence). CDR3 length equals 15 residues. The CDR3 DNA sequence: TGCAGTGCTAGAGTTCGGGCCCTCTCTGGAAACACCATACATTTT. This sequence encodes CSARVRALSGNTIHF.

This rearrangement joins TRBV30 to TRBJ2-7, with TRBD2 as a possible D gene (5 bases). CDR1 is GTSNPN and CDR2 is SVGIG in the germline V gene (reference sequence). Trimming removed 6 bases from V and 3 bases from J, with 9 bases in between. The CDR3 is made up of 11 amino acids. CDR3 sequence (DNA): TGTGCCTGCGGGGTGAGCTACGAGCAGTACTTC. Translated: CACGVSYEQYF.

This clonotype occurred many times. CDR3: CASSEQGITEAFF. CDR3 DNA: TGTGCCAGCAGCGAACAGGGGATCACTGAAGCTTTCTTT. The genes are TRBV7-3 and TRBJ1-1, with 7 nucleotides matching TRBD1. This CDR3 has 13 amino acids. The J segment lost 4 bases and the V segment lost 5 bases, leaving 4 bases of the junction unmatched. Germline assignment: CDR1 SGHTA and CDR2 FQGTGA. Drawing the rest from reference TRBV7-3 and TRBJ1-1, the complete variable domain is GAGVSQTPSNKVTEKGKYVELRCDPISGHTALYWYRQSLGQGPEFLIYFQGTGAADDSGLPNDRFFAVRPEGSVSTLKIQRTERGDSAVYLCASSEQGITEAFFGQGTRLTVV.

As concerns this clonotype: A read error may explain this, as a much larger clone is one base away. The V and J genes are TRBV27 and TRBJ2-7; no firm D call. Germline-derived CDR1 and CDR2 are MNHEY and SMNVEV (reference sequence). This CDR3 region has 12 residues. The CDR3 region is CASNPGSGERYF. The CDR3 DNA reads TGTGCCAGCAACCCCGGGTCGGGTGAGCGGTACTTC.

This clonotype showed up just a few times. DNA of the CDR3: TGTGCCAGCACCGAGACCCCCACCCTCTACAATGAGCAGTTCTTC. It translates to CASTETPTLYNEQFF. V and J are TRBV11-1 and TRBJ2-1; D gene unclear. This CDR3 region has 15 residues. Between the trimmed V and J ends, which lost 7 bases and 3 bases, there was a span of 16 bases. CDR1 SGHAT and CDR2 FQDESV come from the germline V gene (reference sequence).

This clonotype was detected many times. This chain connects TRBV2 to TRBJ2-7; D not resolved. This CDR3 is built from 11 residues. V dropped 1 base and J dropped 5 bases, with 3 bases sitting between them. Germline loops: CDR1 SNHLY, CDR2 FYNNEI. CDR3 in amino acids: CASSEVNEQYF. The CDR3 DNA follows: TGTGCCAGCAGTGAAGTAAACGAGCAGTACTTC.

This clonotype was seen a few times. V is TRBV15 and J is TRBJ2-6; weak D call: TRBD1 (5 bases). Germline V CDR1 and CDR2: LNHNV, YYDKDF (reference sequence). CDR3 length: 15 amino acids. V lost 5 bases and J lost 0, with 8 bases in between. The CDR3 DNA sequence: TGTGCCACCAGCTATGGACACTCTGGGGCCAACGTCCTGACTTTC. Translating it yields CATSYGHSGANVLTF.

This clonotype was seen repeatedly, ten times or more. The CDR3 ends on some other residue instead of the conserved phenylalanine or tryptophan, so this is likely a read error. No DNA is shown, since the ends of the CDR3 on it are uncertain; the CDR3 is the one TCRdb lists. The rearrangement uses TRBV5-6 and TRBJ2-7; TRBD1, the table's D call, lacks a check against the DNA. The CDR3 has 9 residues if both end residues are counted. Germline CDR1 SGHDT, CDR2 YYEEEE. The CDR3 protein is CASSLESPL.

In this sample, this clonotype turned up many times. The chain couples TRBV27 to TRBJ1-6; unclear D gene. Germline-derived CDR1 and CDR2 are MNHEY and SMNVEV (reference sequence). V shed 6 bases and J shed 0 bases, with 12 bases lying between them. The CDR3 loop spans 16 amino acids. The CDR3 spells CASRVSPGSYNSPLHF. CDR3 nucleotide sequence: TGTGCCAGCAGGGTCTCCCCGGGCTCCTATAATTCACCCCTCCACTTT.

The genes are TRBV9 and TRBJ1-1; D possibly corresponds to TRBD1 (6 bases). The V end lost 3 bases, the J end lost 4 bases, and 19 bases lay between the germline ends. The CDR3 runs 16 residues. Germline V CDR1 and CDR2: SGDLS, YYNGEE. Here the CDR3 DNA reads TGTGCCAGCAGCGAGTGGGGGGGCGGGTTGAGCACTGAAGCTTTCTTT. Translated: CASSEWGGGLSTEAFF.